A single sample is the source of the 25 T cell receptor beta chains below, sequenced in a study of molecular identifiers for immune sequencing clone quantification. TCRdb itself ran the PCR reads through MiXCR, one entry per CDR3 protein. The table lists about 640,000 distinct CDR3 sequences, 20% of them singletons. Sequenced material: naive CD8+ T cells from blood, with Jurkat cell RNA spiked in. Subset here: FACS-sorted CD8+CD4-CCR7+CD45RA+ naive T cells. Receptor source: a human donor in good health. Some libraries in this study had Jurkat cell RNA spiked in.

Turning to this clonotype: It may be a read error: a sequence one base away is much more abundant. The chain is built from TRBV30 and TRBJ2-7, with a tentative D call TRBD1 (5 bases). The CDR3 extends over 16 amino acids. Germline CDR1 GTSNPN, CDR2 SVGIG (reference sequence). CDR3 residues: CTWSESPDSAPYEQYF. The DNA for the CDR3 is TGTACCTGGAGTGAAAGCCCCGACAGCGCGCCCTACGAGCAGTACTTC.

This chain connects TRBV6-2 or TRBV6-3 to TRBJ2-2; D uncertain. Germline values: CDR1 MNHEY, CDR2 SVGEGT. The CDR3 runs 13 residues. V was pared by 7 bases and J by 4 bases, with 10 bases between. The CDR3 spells CASTLASTGELFF. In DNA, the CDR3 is TGTGCCAGCACCCTTGCGAGCACCGGGGAGCTGTTTTTT.

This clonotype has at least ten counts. CDR3 loop: CASSYGADNQPQHF. The CDR3 DNA sequence: TGTGCCAGCAGTTACGGGGCAGATAATCAGCCCCAGCATTTT. V gene TRBV6-5 combines with J gene TRBJ1-5; D might be TRBD1 (5 bases). CDR1 and CDR2 (germline): MNHEY, SVGAGI. V lost 2 bases and J 4 bases, leaving 9 bases between the germline ends. This CDR3 is built from 14 residues.

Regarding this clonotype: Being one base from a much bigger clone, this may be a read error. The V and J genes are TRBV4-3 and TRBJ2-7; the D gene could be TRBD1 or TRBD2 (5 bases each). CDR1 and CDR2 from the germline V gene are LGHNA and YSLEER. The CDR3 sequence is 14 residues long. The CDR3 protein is CASSVRDPSYERYF. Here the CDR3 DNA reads TGCGCCAGCAGCGTCCGGGACCCCTCCTACGAGCGGTACTTC.

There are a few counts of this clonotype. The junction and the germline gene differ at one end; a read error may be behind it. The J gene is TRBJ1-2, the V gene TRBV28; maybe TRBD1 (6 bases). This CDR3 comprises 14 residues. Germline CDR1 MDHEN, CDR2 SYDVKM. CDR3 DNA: TGTGCCACGCAGGGGAGGGCTTCTAACTGTGGCTACACCTTC. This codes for CATQGRASNCGYTF.

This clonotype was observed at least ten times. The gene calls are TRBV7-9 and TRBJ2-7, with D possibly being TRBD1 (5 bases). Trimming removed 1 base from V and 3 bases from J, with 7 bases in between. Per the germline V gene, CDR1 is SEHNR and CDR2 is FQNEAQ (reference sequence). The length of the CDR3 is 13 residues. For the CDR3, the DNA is TGTGCCAGCAGCTTAGGGGGCTACTACGAGCAGTACTTC. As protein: CASSLGGYYEQYF.

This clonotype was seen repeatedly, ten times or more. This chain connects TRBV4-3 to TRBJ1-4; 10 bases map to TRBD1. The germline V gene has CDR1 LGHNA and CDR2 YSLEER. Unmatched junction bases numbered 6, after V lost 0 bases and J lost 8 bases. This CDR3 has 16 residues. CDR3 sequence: CASSQDYGTGDEKLFF. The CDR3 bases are TGCGCCAGCAGCCAAGATTACGGGACAGGGGACGAAAAACTGTTTTTT.

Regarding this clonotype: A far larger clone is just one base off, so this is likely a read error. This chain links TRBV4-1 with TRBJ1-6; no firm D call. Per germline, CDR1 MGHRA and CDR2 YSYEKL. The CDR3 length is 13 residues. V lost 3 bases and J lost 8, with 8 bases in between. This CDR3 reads CASSQAGDSPLHF. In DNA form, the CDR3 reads TGCGCCAGCAGCCAGGCCGGGGATTCACCCCTCCACTTT.

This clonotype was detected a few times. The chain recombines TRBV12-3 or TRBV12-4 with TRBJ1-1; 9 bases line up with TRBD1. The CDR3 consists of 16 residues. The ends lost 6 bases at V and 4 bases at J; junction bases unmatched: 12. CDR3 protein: CASRTQGTGMSTEAFF. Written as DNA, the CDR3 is TGTGCCAGCAGGACTCAGGGGACAGGGATGAGCACTGAAGCTTTCTTT.

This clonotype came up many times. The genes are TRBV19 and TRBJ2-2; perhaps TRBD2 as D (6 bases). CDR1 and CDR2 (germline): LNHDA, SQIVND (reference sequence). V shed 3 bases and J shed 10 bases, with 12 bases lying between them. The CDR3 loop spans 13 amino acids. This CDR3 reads CASSIWSGEELFF. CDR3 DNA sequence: TGTGCCAGTAGTATCTGGTCGGGAGAGGAGCTGTTTTTT.

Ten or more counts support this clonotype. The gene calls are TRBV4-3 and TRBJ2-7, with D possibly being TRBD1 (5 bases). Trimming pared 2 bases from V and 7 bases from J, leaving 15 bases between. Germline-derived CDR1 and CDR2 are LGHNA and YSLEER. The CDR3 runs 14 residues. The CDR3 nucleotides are TGCGCCAGCAGCCAACTTATCGGGCCAGGGGAGCAGTACTTC. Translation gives CASSQLIGPGEQYF.

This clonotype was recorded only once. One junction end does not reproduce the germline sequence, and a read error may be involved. CDR3 in amino acids: CASGYSGLSNEKLFF. Here the CDR3 DNA reads TGTGCCAGCGGTTACTCTGGGCTGTCGAATGAAAAACTGTTTTTT. This chain uses TRBV6-5 with TRBJ1-4, with no clear D. Germline lookup yields CDR1 MNHEY and CDR2 SVGAGI. This CDR3 region has 15 residues.

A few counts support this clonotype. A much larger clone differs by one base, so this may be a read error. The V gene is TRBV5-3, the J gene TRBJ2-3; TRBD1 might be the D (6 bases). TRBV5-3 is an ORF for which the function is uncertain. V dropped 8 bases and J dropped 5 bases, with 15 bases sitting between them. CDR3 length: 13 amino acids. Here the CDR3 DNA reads TGTGCCAGCGGGCAACAGGGCCTAGATACGCAGTATTTT. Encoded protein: CASGQQGLDTQYF.

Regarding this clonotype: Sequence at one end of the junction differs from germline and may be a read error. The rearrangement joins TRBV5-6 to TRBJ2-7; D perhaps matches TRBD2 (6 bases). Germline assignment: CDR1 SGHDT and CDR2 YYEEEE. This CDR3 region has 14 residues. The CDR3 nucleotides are TGTGCCAGCTGCTTGGGGGGACTGACCTACGAGCAGTACTTC. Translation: CASCLGGLTYEQYF.

The CDR3 is CASSPGGSGYTEAFF. In DNA form, the CDR3 reads TGTGCCAGCAGCCCGGGAGGTTCGGGGTACACTGAAGCTTTCTTT. The chain is built from TRBV7-9 and TRBJ1-1; D is uncertain. This CDR3 region has 15 residues. Trimming left V 5 bases short and J 3 bases short, with 16 bases between. CDR1 SEHNR and CDR2 FQNEAQ come from the germline V gene (reference sequence).

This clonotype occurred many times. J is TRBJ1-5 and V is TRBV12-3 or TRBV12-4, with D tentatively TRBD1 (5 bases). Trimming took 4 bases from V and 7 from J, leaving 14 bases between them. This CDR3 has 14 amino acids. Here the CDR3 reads CASSSGGVRQPQHF. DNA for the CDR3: TGTGCCAGCAGTTCAGGAGGGGTAAGACAGCCCCAGCATTTT.

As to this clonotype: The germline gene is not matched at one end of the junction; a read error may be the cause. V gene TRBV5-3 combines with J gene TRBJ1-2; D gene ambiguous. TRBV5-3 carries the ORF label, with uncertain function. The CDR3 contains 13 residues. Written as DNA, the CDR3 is TGTGCCAGCAGCTTACTTGACTCACATGGCTACACCTTC. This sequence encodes CASSLLDSHGYTF.

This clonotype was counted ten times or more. The CDR3 spells CSVEDAAYEQYF. The CDR3, as DNA: TGCAGCGTTGAGGACGCAGCCTACGAGCAGTACTTC. The V and J genes are TRBV29-1 and TRBJ2-7; D is unclear. Trimming removed 3 bases from V and 2 bases from J, with 8 bases in between. The length of the CDR3 is 12 residues. CDR1 and CDR2 from the germline V gene are SQVTM and ANQGSEA.

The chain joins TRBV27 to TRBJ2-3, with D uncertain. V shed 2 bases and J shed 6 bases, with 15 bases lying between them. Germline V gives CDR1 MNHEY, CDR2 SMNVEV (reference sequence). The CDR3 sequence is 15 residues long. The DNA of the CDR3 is TGTGCCAGCAGTTTAAGTAGGCCCGTGTTGGATACGCAGTATTTT. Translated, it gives CASSLSRPVLDTQYF.

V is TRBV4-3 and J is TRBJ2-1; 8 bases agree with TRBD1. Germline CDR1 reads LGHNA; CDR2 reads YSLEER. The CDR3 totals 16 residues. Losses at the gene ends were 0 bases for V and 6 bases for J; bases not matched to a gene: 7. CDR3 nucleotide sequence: TGCGCCAGCAGCCAAGATCTGGAGACAGGGGCCAATGAGCAGTTCTTC. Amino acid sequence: CASSQDLETGANEQFF.

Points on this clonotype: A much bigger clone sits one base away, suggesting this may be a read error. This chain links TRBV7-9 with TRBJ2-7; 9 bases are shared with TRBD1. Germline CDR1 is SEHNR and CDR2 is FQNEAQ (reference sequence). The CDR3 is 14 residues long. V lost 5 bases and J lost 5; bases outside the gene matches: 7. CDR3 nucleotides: TGTGCCAGCAGCCTCAGGACAGGGGACCACGAGCAGTACTTC. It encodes CASSLRTGDHEQYF. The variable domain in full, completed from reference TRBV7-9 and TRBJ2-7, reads DTGVSQNPRHKITKRGQNVTFRCDPISEHNRLYWYRQTLGQGPEFLTYFQNEAQLEKSRLLSDRFSAERPKGSFSTLEIQRTEQGDSAMYLCASSLRTGDHEQYFGPGTRLTVT.

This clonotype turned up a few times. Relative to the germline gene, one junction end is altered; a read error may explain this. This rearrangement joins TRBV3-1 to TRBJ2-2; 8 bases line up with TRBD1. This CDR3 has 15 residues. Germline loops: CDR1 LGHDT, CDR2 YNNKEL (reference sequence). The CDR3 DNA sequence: TGTGCCAGCAGACAAGAACGACAGGGGTCCGGGGAGCTGTTTTTT. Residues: CASRQERQGSGELFF.

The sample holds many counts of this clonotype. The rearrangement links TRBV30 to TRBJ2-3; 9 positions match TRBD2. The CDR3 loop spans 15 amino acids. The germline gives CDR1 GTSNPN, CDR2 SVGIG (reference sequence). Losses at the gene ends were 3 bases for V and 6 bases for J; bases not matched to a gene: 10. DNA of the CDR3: TGTGCCTGGAGCCCGGGACTAGCCCCGGGGGATACGCAGTATTTT. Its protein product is CAWSPGLAPGDTQYF.

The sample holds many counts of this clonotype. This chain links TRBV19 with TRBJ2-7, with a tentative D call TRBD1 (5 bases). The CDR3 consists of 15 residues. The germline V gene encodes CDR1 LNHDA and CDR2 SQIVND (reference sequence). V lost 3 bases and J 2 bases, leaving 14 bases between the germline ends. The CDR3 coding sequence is TGTGCCAGTAGTATCGGCAGGGTAGGGCCCTACGAGCAGTACTTC. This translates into CASSIGRVGPYEQYF.

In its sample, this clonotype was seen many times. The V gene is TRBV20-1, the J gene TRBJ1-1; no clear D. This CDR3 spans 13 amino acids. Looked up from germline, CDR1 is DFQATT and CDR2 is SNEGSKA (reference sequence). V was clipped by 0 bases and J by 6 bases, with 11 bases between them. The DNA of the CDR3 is TGCAGTGCTAGAGATCCCCAGCAGCCTGAAGCTTTCTTT. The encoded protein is CSARDPQQPEAFF.